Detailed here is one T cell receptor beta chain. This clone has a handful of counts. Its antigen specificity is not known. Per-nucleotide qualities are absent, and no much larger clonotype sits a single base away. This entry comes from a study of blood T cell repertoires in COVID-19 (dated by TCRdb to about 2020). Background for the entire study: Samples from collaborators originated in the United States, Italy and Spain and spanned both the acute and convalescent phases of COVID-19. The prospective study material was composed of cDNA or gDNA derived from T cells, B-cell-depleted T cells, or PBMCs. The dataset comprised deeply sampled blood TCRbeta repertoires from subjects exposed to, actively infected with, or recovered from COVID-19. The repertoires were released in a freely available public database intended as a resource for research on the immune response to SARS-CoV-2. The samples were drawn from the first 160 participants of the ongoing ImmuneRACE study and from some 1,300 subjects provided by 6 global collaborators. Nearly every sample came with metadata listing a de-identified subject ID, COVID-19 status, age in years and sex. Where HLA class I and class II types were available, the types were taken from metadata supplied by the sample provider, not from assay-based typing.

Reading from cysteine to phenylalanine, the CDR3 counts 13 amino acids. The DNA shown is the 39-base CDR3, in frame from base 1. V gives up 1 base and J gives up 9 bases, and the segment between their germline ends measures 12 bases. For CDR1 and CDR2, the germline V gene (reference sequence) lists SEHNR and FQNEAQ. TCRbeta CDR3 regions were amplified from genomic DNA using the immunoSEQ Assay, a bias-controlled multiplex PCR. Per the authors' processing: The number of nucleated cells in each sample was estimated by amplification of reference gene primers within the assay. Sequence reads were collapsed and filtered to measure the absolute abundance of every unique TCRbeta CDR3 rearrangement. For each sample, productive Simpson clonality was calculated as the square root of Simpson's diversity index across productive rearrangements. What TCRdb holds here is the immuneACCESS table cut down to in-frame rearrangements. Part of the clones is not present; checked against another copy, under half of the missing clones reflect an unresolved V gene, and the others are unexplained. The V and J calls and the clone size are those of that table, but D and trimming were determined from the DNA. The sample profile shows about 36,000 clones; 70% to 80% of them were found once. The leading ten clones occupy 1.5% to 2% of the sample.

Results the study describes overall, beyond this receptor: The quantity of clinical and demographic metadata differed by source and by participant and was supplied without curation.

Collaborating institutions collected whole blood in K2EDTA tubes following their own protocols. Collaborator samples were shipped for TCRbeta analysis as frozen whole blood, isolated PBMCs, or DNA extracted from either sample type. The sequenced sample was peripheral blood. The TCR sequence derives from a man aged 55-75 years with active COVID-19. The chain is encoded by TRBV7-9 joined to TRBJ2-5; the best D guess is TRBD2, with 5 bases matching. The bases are TGTGCCAGCAGCTTAGGACGGGGATGGGCCCAGTACTTC. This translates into CASSLGRGWAQYF.